Below are 15 T cell receptor beta chains sequenced from a single sample in a study of OX40 agonist ivuxolimab in advanced cancers. Only in-frame clones appear in the TCRdb table, and some are missing; sequencing was by immunoSEQ multiplex PCR. The sample has about 90,000 clones, roughly 93% seen once. This material consisted of CD4+ or CD8+ T cells sorted from blood, taken in a trial of the OX40 agonist ivuxolimab. These receptors came from an adult with an advanced solid tumor such as melanoma, head and neck, liver or kidney cancer.

J is TRBJ1-1 and V is TRBV7-2, with D hard to call. Germline values: CDR1 SGHTA, CDR2 FQGNSA. V dropped 3 bases and J dropped 5 bases, with 7 bases sitting between them. The CDR3 consists of 12 residues. DNA for the CDR3: TGTGCCAGCAGCTTTGATGGAACTGAAGCTTTCTTT. Its protein is CASSFDGTEAFF.

This clone appeared a few times. This chain joins TRBV15 and TRBJ2-6; TRBD2 might be the D (5 bases). CDR3 size: 17 residues. In germline, CDR1 is LNHNV, CDR2 YYDKDF (reference sequence). V shed 1 base and J shed 0 bases, with 10 bases lying between them. Written as DNA, the CDR3 is TGTGCCACCAGCAGAGGATTCCGGGACTCTGGGGCCAACGTCCTGACTTTC. As protein: CATSRGFRDSGANVLTF.

The chain is built from TRBV29-1 and TRBJ2-1; unclear D gene. Germline V CDR1 and CDR2: SQVTM, ANQGSEA. Trimming took off 1 base at V and 0 bases at J, with 10 bases between the two ends. CDR3 length: 15 residues. DNA of the CDR3: TGCAGCGTTGAAGTCCGGTGGAGCTCCTACAATGAGCAGTTCTTC. This codes for CSVEVRWSSYNEQFF.

The table lists this clone with a few counts. This chain uses TRBV30 with TRBJ1-1; 9 bases align to TRBD1. The length of the CDR3 is 13 residues. Germline V lookup: CDR1 GTSNPN, CDR2 SVGIG (reference sequence). Germline trimming cut 6 bases from V and 3 bases from J; bases unmatched to any gene: 5. Written as DNA, the CDR3 is TGTGCCTGTGAGAGGGACAGGGACACTGAAGCTTTCTTT. Its translation: CACERDRDTEAFF.

J is TRBJ2-3 and V is TRBV27; 10 nucleotides match TRBD2. V was pared by 4 bases and J by 8 bases, with 9 bases of the junction left unmatched. The CDR3 loop spans 15 amino acids. Germline lookup yields CDR1 MNHEY and CDR2 SMNVEV (reference sequence). CDR3 coding DNA: TGTGCCAGCAGTTACCTAAAAGCGGGAGGGGGTACGCAGTATTTT. Its translation: CASSYLKAGGGTQYF.

This clone was detected once. The V call is TRBV30, the J call TRBJ2-3; 10 bases agree with TRBD1. Unmatched junction bases numbered 5, after V lost 7 bases and J lost 7 bases. The CDR3 sequence is 12 residues long. Per germline, CDR1 GTSNPN and CDR2 SVGIG (reference sequence). For the CDR3, the DNA is TGTGCCTCCTCGACAGGGGGCAATACGCAGTATTTT. As protein: CASSTGGNTQYF.

This clone was picked up one time. The V call is TRBV5-1, the J call TRBJ1-1, with a possible D match to TRBD1 (6 bases). Germline V gives CDR1 SGHRS, CDR2 YFSETQ. The V gene lost 4 bases and the J gene lost 0 bases, with 13 bases spanning the gap. This CDR3 is built from 15 residues. The CDR3 coding sequence is TGCGCCAGCAGCACGACAGGAGGGATGAACACTGAAGCTTTCTTT. Translation: CASSTTGGMNTEAFF.

The chain is built from TRBV7-9 and TRBJ2-2, with 10 bases matching TRBD2. CDR1 SEHNR and CDR2 FQNEAQ come from the germline V gene (reference sequence). The CDR3 has 16 amino acids. Germline trimming cut 5 bases from V and 6 bases from J; bases unmatched to any gene: 9. Here the CDR3 DNA reads TGTGCCAGCAGCGATCTAGCGGGAGTTCCCCCCGGGGAGCTGTTTTTT. Its translation: CASSDLAGVPPGELFF.

A word on this clone: At one end the junction does not follow the germline gene, possibly because of a read error. The chain carries TRBV28 and TRBJ2-6; no clear D gene. Looked up from germline, CDR1 is MDHEN and CDR2 is SYDVKM. The CDR3 has 16 residues. The CDR3 DNA reads as TGTGCCAGCAGTTTATTCGGAGTGTCTGGAGCCAACGTCCTGACTTTC. It specifies CASSLFGVSGANVLTF.

The chain has TRBV18 and TRBJ2-1; 7 bases are a match to TRBD1. From germline, CDR1 is KGHSH and CDR2 LQKENI. V was clipped by 1 base and J by 0 bases; unmatched bases: 9. This CDR3 contains 18 residues. The CDR3 spells CASSPLSTGPGSYNEQFF. The CDR3 DNA sequence: TGTGCCAGCTCACCACTCTCGACAGGGCCAGGCTCCTACAATGAGCAGTTCTTC.

The rearrangement links TRBV5-1 to TRBJ2-1; 7 positions match TRBD2. This CDR3 region has 15 residues. Losses at the gene ends were 2 bases for V and 9 bases for J; bases not matched to a gene: 11. Germline assignment: CDR1 SGHRS and CDR2 YFSETQ. CDR3 DNA sequence: TGCGCCAGCAGCTTCGTATTAGCGGGTCTCAGTGAGCAGTTCTTC. Translating it yields CASSFVLAGLSEQFF.

The rearrangement links TRBV11-2 to TRBJ2-7, with 9 positions matching TRBD2. Germline assignment: CDR1 SGHAT and CDR2 FQNNGV. V was clipped by 0 bases and J by 0 bases; unmatched bases: 3. CDR3 length: 16 amino acids. Here the CDR3 DNA reads TGTGCCAGCAGCTTAGAGGCTAGCGGGGCCTCCTACGAGCAGTACTTC. Protein sequence: CASSLEASGASYEQYF.

The rearrangement links TRBV5-4 to TRBJ2-5, with 13 bases aligning to TRBD2. The last part of the DNA fits TRBJ2-7 better; the J call may be wrong. Germline CDR1 SGHNT, CDR2 YYREEE (reference sequence). The CDR3 is made up of 17 amino acids. The CDR3 sequence: CASSSRTSGSPSYEQYF. CDR3 in DNA: TGTGCCAGCAGCTCCAGGACTAGCGGGAGCCCGTCCTACGAGCAGTACTTC.

The gene calls are TRBV28 and TRBJ2-7, with no clear D. The CDR3 is 13 amino acids. V shed 7 bases and J shed 0 bases, with 10 bases lying between them. Germline V gives CDR1 MDHEN, CDR2 SYDVKM. The CDR3 DNA is TGTGCCAGCACTGGCGGAACCTCCTACGAGCAGTACTTC. Translated, it gives CASTGGTSYEQYF. The full variable domain, its missing parts supplied by reference TRBV28 and TRBJ2-7, is DVKVTQSSRYLVKRTGEKVFLECVQDMDHENMFWYRQDPGLGLRLIYFSYDVKMKEKGDIPEGYSVSREKKERFSLILESASTNQTSMYLCASTGGTSYEQYFGPGTRLTVT.

The chain recombines TRBV18 with TRBJ2-1; no clear D gene. Trimming removed 3 bases from V and 5 bases from J, with 17 bases in between. This CDR3 is 16 amino acids long. Germline CDR1 KGHSH, CDR2 LQKENI. The CDR3 protein is CASSPISGLDHNEQFF. The DNA of the CDR3 is TGTGCCAGCTCACCGATTTCTGGGCTAGACCACAATGAGCAGTTCTTC.